Here is one T cell receptor (beta chain) with its context. The CDR3 sequence is 15 residues long. Germline CDR1 and CDR2: SGHTA and FQGNSA. Germline trimming cut 4 bases from V and 7 bases from J; bases unmatched to any gene: 10. The sample originates from a study of blood T cell repertoires in COVID-19. Method: immunoSEQ multiplex PCR; TCRdb's copy keeps in-frame clones and lacks some. In the table there are 100,000 to 150,000 clones, roughly 85% of which are singletons. The TCR was taken from a woman over 75 with COVID-19, enrolled during active disease. The rearrangement uses TRBV7-2 and TRBJ2-7; the match to TRBD1 covers 10 bases. The specimen sequenced was peripheral blood. CDR3 protein: CASSSTGTGVREQYF. In nucleotides, the CDR3 is TGTGCCAGCAGCTCTACCGGGACAGGGGTGAGGGAGCAGTACTTC.